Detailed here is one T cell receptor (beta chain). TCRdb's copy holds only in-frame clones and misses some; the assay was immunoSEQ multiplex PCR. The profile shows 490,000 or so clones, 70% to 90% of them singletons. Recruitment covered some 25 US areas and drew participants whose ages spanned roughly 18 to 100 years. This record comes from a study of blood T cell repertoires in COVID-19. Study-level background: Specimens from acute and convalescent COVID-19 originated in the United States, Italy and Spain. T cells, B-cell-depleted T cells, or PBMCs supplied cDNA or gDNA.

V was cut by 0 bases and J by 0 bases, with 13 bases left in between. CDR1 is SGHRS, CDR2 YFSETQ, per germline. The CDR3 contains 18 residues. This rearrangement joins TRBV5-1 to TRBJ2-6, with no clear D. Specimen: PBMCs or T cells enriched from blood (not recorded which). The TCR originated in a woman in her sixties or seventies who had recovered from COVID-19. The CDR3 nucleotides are TGCGCCAGCAGCTTGGTAACAGTCAGAATCTCTGGGGCCAACGTCCTGACTTTC. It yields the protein CASSLVTVRISGANVLTF.